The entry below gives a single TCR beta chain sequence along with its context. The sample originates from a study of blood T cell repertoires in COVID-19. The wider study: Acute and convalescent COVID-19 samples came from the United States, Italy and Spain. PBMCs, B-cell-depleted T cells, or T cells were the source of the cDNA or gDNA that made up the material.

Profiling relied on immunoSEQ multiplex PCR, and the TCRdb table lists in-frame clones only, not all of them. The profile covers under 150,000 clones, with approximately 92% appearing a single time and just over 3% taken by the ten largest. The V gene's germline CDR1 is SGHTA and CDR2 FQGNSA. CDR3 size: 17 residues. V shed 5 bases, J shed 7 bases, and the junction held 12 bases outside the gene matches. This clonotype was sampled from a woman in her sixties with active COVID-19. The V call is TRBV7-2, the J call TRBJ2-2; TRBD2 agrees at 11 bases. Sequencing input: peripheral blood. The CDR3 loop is CASSLTSGSFSIGELFF. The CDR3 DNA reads TGTGCCAGCAGCCTTACTAGCGGGAGTTTTAGTATCGGGGAGCTGTTTTTT.